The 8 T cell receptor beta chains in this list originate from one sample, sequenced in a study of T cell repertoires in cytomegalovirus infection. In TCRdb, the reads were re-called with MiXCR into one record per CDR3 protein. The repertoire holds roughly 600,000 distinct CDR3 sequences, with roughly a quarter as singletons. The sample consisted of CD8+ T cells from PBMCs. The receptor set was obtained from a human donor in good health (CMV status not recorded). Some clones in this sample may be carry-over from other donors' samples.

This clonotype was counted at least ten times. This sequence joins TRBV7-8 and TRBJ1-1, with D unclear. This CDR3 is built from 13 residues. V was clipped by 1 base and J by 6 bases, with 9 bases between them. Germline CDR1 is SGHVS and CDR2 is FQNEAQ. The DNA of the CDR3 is TGTGCCAGCAGCTTAGGTGCATCGTCTGAAGCTTTCTTT. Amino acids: CASSLGASSEAFF.

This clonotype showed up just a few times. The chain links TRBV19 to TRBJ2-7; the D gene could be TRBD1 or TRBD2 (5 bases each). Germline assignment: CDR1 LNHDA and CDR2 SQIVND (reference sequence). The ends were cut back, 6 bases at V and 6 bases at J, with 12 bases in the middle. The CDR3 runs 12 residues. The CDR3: CASSIRGVEQYV. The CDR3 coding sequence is TGTGCCAGTAGCATTAGGGGAGTCGAGCAGTACGTC.

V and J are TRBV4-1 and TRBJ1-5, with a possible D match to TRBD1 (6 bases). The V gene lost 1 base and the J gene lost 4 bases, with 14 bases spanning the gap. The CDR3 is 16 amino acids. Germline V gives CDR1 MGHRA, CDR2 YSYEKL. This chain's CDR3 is CASSQGGRGGNQPQHF. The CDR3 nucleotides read TGCGCCAGCAGCCAAGGGGGCAGGGGAGGTAATCAGCCCCAGCATTTT.

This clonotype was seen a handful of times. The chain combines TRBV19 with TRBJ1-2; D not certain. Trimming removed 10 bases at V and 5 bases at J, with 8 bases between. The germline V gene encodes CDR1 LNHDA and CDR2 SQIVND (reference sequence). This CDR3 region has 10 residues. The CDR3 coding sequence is TGTGCCACCAGGACGTATGGCTACACCTTC. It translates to CATRTYGYTF.

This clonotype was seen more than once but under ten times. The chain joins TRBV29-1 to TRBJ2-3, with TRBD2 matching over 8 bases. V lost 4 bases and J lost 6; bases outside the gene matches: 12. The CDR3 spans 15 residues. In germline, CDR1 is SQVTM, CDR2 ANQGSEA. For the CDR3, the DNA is TGCAGCGTTGTACCCGGGACTAGTGGGACCGATACGCAGTATTTT. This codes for CSVVPGTSGTDTQYF.

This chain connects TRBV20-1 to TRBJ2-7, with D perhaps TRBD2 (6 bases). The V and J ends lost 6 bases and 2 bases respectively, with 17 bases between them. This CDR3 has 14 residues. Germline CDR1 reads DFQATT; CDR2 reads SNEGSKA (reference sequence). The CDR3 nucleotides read TGCAGTGCGAAGGCGGGACTTAATACCTACGAGCAGTACTTC. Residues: CSAKAGLNTYEQYF.

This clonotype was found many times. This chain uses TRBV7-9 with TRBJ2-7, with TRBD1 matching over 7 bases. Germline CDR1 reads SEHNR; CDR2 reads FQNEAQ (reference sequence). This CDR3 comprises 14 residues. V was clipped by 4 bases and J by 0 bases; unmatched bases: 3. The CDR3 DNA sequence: TGTGCCAGCAGCTCAGGGACAGACTCCTACGAGCAGTACGTC. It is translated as CASSSGTDSYEQYV.

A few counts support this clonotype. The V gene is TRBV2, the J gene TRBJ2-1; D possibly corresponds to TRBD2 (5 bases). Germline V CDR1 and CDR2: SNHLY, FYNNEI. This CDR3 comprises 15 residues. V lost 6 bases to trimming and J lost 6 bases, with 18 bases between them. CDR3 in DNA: TGTGCCAGCAGAGATTATTACGCAGAGGGCAATGAGCAGTTCTTC. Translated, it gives CASRDYYAEGNEQFF.